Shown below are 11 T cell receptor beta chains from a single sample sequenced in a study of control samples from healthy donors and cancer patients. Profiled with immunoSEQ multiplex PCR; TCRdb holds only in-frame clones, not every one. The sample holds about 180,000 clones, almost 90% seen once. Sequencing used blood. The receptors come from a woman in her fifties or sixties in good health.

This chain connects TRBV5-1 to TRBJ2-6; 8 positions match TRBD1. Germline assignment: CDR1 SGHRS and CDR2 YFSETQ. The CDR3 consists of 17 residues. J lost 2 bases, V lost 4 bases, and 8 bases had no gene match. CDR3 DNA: TGCGCCAGCAGCCTTGGTACAGGGGGACCTGGGGCCAACGTCCTGACTTTC. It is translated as CASSLGTGGPGANVLTF.

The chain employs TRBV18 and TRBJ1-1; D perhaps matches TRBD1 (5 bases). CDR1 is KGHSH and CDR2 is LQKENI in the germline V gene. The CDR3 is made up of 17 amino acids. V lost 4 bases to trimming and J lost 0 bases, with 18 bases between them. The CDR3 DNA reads TGTGCCAGCTCACGGGGGAGGGAACCCGTCTTGAACACTGAAGCTTTCTTT. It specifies CASSRGREPVLNTEAFF.

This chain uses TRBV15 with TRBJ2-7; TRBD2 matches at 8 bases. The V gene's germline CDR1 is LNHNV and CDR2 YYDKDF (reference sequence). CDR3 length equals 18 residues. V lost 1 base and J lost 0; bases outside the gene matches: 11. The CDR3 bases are TGTGCCACCAGCAGAGTGCCGCCCAGGGCGGGGGGCTCCTACGAGCAGTACTTC. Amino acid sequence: CATSRVPPRAGGSYEQYF.

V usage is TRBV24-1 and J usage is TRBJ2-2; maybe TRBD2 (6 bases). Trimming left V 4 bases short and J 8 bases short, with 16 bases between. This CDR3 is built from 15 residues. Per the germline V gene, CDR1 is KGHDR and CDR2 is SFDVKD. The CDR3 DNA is TGTGCCACCAGTGAGGCCGGGACTCTGGCGGGGGAGCTGTTTTTT. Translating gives CATSEAGTLAGELFF.

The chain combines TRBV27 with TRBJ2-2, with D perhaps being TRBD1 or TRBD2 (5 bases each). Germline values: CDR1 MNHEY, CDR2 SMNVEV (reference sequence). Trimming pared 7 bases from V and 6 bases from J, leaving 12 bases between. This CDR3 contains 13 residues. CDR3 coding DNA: TGTGCCAGCACTAACTGGGGGTCCGGGGAGCTGTTTTTT. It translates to CASTNWGSGELFF.

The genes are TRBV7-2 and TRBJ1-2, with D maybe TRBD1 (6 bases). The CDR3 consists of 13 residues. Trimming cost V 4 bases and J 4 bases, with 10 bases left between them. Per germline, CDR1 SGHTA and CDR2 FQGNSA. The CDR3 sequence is CASSSDRSYGYTF. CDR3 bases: TGTGCCAGCAGCTCAGACAGGAGCTATGGCTACACCTTC.

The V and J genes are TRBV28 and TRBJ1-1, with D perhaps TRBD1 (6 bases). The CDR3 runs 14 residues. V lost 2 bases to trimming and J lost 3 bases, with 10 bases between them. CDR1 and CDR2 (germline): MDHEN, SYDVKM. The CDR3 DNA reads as TGTGCCAGCAGTTTAATAGGGGGGCACACTGAAGCTTTCTTT. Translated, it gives CASSLIGGHTEAFF.

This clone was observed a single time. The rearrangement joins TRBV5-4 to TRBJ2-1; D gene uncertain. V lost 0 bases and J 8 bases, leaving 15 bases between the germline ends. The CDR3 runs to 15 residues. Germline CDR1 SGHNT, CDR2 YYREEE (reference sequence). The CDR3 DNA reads TGTGCCAGCAGCTTGGCACTCGTCAGGATTCATGAGCAGTTCTTC. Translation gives CASSLALVRIHEQFF.

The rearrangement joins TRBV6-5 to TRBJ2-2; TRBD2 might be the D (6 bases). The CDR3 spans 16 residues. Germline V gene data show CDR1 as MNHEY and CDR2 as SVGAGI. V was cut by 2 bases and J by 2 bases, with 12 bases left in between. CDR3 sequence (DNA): TGTGCCAGCAGTTACGGGCGGGGTCGAAACACCGGGGAGCTGTTTTTT. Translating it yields CASSYGRGRNTGELFF.

DNA for the CDR3: TGTGCCTGGAGTGGGCTCACTGGGACCCAGTACTTC. It encodes CAWSGLTGTQYF. The chain couples TRBV30 to TRBJ2-5; D uncertain. The CDR3 runs 12 residues. V was pared by 1 base and J by 7 bases, with 10 bases between. Germline V gene data show CDR1 as GTSNPN and CDR2 as SVGIG (reference sequence).

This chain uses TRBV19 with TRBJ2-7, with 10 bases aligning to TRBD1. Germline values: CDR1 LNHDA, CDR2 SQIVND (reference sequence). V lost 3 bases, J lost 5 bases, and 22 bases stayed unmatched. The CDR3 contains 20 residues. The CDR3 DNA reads TGTGCCAGTAGTATCAGGAGGATTGGGACAGGGGCTACGTTAGGGCACGAGCAGTACTTC. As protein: CASSIRRIGTGATLGHEQYF.